This T cell receptor beta chain emerged from a study of vaccination and CD4 T cells after COVID-19. As for treatment: roughly ten-day PBMC culture with coronavirus spike peptide pools or control peptides (ViraFEST assay). Details on this clonotype: The target antigen is unknown.

This CDR3 comprises 14 residues. CDR1 is SGHTA, CDR2 FQGNSA, per germline. V gave up 4 bases and J gave up 1 base, with 10 bases separating them. Oncomine TCR Beta short-read sequencing was applied to DNA from cultured CD4+ T cells. A single record per CDR3 protein comes from TCRdb applying MiXCR to the PCR reads. The repertoire holds tens of thousands of distinct CDR3 sequences, less than 50% seen once, with about 11% in the top ten. The specimen sequenced was CD4+ T cells from blood, cultured in vitro. The chain recombines TRBV7-2 with TRBJ1-2; D is perhaps TRBD1 (6 bases). This clonotype was sampled from a human donor who had recovered from COVID-19. CDR3 protein: CASSSGQRNYGYTF. The CDR3 nucleotides are TGTGCCAGCAGCTCCGGACAGCGTAACTATGGCTACACCTTC.